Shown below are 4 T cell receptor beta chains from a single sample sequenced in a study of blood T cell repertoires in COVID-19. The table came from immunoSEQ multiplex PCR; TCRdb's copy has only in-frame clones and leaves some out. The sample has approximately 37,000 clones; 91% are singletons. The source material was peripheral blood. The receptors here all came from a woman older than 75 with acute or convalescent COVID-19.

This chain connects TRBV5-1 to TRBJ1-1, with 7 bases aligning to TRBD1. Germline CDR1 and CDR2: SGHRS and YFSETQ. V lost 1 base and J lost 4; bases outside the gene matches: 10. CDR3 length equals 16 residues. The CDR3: CASSLSLQGSGTEAFF. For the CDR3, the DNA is TGCGCCAGCAGCTTGTCCTTACAGGGGAGCGGCACTGAAGCTTTCTTT.

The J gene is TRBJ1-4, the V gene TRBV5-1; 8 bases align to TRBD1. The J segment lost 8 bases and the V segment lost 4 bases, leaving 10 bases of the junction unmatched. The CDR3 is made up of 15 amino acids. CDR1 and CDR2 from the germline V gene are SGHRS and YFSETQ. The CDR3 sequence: CASSPDRGGGEKLFF. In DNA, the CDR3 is TGCGCCAGCAGCCCCGACAGGGGAGGAGGGGAAAAACTGTTTTTT.

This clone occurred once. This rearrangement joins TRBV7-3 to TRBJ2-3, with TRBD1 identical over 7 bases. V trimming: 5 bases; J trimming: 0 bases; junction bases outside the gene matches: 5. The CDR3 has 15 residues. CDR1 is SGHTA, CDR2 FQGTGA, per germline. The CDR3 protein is CASSRGQTSTDTQYF. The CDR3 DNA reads TGTGCCAGCAGCCGGGGACAGACTAGCACAGATACGCAGTATTTT.

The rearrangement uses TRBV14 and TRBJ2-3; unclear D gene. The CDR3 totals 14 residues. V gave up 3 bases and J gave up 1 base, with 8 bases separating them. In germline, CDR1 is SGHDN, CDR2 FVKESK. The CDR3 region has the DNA TGTGCCAGCAGCCAGTCCTTCCGCACAGATACGCAGTATTTT. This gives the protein CASSQSFRTDTQYF.